A selection of T cell receptor beta chains follows, all from one sample in a study of blood T cell repertoires in COVID-19. TCRdb's table, derived via immunoSEQ multiplex PCR, lists solely in-frame clones and lacks some. Among about 110,000 clones listed, approximately 85% were seen once. The source material was peripheral blood. The receptors here all came from an older woman with acute or convalescent COVID-19. The CDR3 runs from the conserved cysteine through the conserved F or W. The D gene is left open where the match is weak. Clone sizes are given selectively: once, few, many, or a class where the clone is expanded.

J gene	D gene	CDR3 length	clone size	V gene	CDR3 protein	CDR3 DNA
TRBJ1-5	-	15	once	TRBV18	CASSPDSYSNQPQHF	TGTGCCAGCTCACCTGACAGTTATAGCAATCAGCCCCAGCATTTT
TRBJ1-2	-	14	-	TRBV3-1/TRBV3-2	CASSQETVPGSYTF	TGTGCCAGCAGCCAAGAAACGGTTCCGGGGAGCTACACCTTC
TRBJ2-3	-	15	-	TRBV6-5	CASTPSGADADTQYF	TGTGCCAGCACTCCATCAGGGGCTGATGCAGATACGCAGTATTTT
TRBJ1-2	TRBD1	17	-	TRBV6-2/TRBV6-3	CASSLTGKEGFSYGYTF	TGTGCCAGCAGCTTGACAGGGAAGGAAGGTTTTTCCTATGGCTACACCTTC
TRBJ2-7	-	14	few	TRBV11-3	CASSLGGSRYEQYF	TGTGCCAGCAGTTTGGGGGGATCGAGGTACGAGCAGTACTTC
TRBJ2-7	-	11	once	TRBV28	CASSAPEEQYF	TGTGCCAGCAGTGCGCCGGAGGAGCAGTACTTC
TRBJ2-7	-	14	-	TRBV5-1	CASSHEIGQPEQYF	TGCGCCAGCAGCCACGAGATAGGACAGCCCGAGCAGTACTTC
TRBJ1-5	TRBD1	15	-	TRBV5-6	CASSAGQGAYQPQHF	TGTGCCAGCAGCGCGGGACAGGGGGCCTATCAGCCCCAGCATTTT
TRBJ2-7	TRBD1	15	-	TRBV10-3	CAISIAGTVGGEQYF	TGTGCCATCAGTATCGCCGGGACAGTCGGTGGCGAGCAGTACTTC
TRBJ2-4	-	14	-	TRBV5-4	CASSSGGEPNIQYF	TGTGCCAGCAGCTCCGGGGGAGAGCCAAACATTCAGTACTTC
TRBJ1-5	TRBD1	15	-	TRBV2	CASRLLGQGNQPQHF	TGTGCCAGCAGGCTACTTGGACAGGGAAATCAGCCCCAGCATTTT
TRBJ1-2	TRBD1	14	-	TRBV7-2	CASSATGVHYGYTF	TGTGCCAGCAGCGCCACAGGGGTTCACTATGGCTACACCTTC
TRBJ1-6	-	14	-	TRBV28	CASIASSYNSPLHF	TGTGCCAGCATCGCGAGCTCCTATAATTCACCCCTCCACTTT
TRBJ2-7	TRBD2	16	few	TRBV9	CASSVGSGGASYEQYF	TGTGCCAGCAGCGTGGGTAGCGGGGGGGCCAGCTACGAGCAGTACTTC
TRBJ2-2	-	13	few	TRBV2	CAKEQGPDGELFF	TGTGCCAAAGAGCAGGGGCCGGACGGGGAGCTGTTTTTT
TRBJ2-5	-	15	-	TRBV4-1	CASSHLTAPQETQYF	TGCGCCAGCAGCCACTTGACAGCACCCCAAGAGACCCAGTACTTC
TRBJ1-5	-	16	once	TRBV7-8	CASSPEESYSNQPQHF	TGTGCCAGCAGCCCCGAGGAGAGCTATAGCAATCAGCCCCAGCATTTT
TRBJ1-5	TRBD1	14	-	TRBV2	CASSENRGRQPQHF	TGTGCCAGCAGTGAAAACAGGGGGCGTCAGCCCCAGCATTTT
TRBJ1-1	-	14	-	TRBV19	CASSALGGGRGAFF	TGTGCCAGTAGTGCCCTTGGGGGCGGACGAGGAGCTTTCTTT
TRBJ2-7	-	14	-	TRBV7-2	CASSLTQSRSEQYF	TGTGCCAGCAGCCTGACCCAATCTAGATCCGAGCAGTACTTC
TRBJ2-7	TRBD2	15	few	TRBV7-8	CASSPRLAGGYKQYF	TGTGCCAGCAGCCCACGACTAGCGGGGGGATATAAGCAGTACTTC